One T cell receptor beta chain is described in this entry. Only a few counts were recorded for this clonotype. Its antigen is unknown. No much larger clonotype is one base removed from it; base qualities were not supplied. To prepare the library, PCR was applied. The instrument was an Illumina HiSeq 2500. Molecular barcoding was employed in the preparation of TCR libraries, with unique molecular identifiers being used to normalize TCRbeta repertoire quantification. The raw public data were reprocessed by TCRdb itself: fastp quality trimming at Q25, MiXCR clonotype calling, in-frame beta chains only. Records with the same CDR3 protein are collapsed into one entry carrying the most frequent genes and DNA. The sample table holds 400,000 to 500,000 distinct CDR3 sequences, of which 11% were seen once. The top ten hold 4.5% to 6.5% of the sample. This entry is derived from a study of T-cell reconstitution after alpha-beta-depleted transplantation in children (dated by TCRdb to the mid-2010s). As for the study more broadly: T-cell immune reconstitution after TCRalphabeta/CD19-depleted allogeneic hematopoietic cell transplantation in children was quantitatively tracked in the study by means of TCR repertoire profiling.

The CDR3 goes from the cysteine to the phenylalanine over 19 residues. Only the CDR3 portion is preserved as DNA: 57 bases, with reading frame beginning at the first base. Sequences LNHDA (CDR1) and SQIVND (CDR2) are obtained from the germline V gene (reference sequence). V lost 1 base and J lost 0 bases, and the count of bases not matched to a germline gene is 12. Sequenced here: PBMCs from the stem cell graft donor, sampled from the stem cell graft. The sequence came from a human donor who donated a stem cell graft to a child with acute myeloid leukemia. The chain links TRBV19 with TRBJ2-4; TRBD1 aligns with 7 central bases. The DNA reads as follows: TGTGCCAGTAGTATAGCCACAGGGGCAATTGGAGGAGCCAAAAACATTCAGTACTTC. Its protein product is CASSIATGAIGGAKNIQYF.